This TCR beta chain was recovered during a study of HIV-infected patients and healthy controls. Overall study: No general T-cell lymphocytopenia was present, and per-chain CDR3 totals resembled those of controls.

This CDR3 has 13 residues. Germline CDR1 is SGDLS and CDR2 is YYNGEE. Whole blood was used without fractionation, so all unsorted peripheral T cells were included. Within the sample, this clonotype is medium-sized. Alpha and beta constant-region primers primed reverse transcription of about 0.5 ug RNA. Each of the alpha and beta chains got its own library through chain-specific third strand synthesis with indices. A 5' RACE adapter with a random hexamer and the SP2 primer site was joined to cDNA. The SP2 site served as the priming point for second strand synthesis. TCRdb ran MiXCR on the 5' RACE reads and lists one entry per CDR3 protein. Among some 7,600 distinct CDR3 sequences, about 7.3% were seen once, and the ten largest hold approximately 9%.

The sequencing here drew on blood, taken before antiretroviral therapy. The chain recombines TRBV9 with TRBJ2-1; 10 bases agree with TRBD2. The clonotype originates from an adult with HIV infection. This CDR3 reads CASGRIKGNEQFF. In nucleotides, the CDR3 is TGTGCTAGCGGGAGGATCAAGGGCAATGAGCAGTTCTTC.